The 18 T cell receptor beta chains given below trace back to one sample, sequenced in a study of spatial heterogeneity in lung cancer. Study-level results: It was found that expanded intratumoral alpha and beta TCR counts tracked tumor mutation counts.

As for time point: sample taken at primary tumor resection. TCRdb processed the 5' RACE reads anew with MiXCR; each CDR3 protein has one entry. This repertoire shows around 10,000 distinct CDR3 sequences, under 6.5% found once; its top ten account for approximately 6.5%. Their antigens remain unidentified. The source was lung tumor tissue, collected at surgery. The receptors shown here come from a female donor with early-stage non-small cell lung cancer.

This clonotype showed up many times. The rearrangement joins TRBV6-5 to TRBJ2-3; D may match TRBD1 or TRBD2 (5 bases each). Deletions cut 5 bases from V and 1 base from J, with 22 bases between. Germline assignment: CDR1 MNHEY and CDR2 SVGAGI. The CDR3 runs 18 residues. Here the CDR3 reads CASSPTEFRDPGTDTQYF. The CDR3 bases are TGTGCCAGCAGTCCGACCGAATTCCGGGACCCTGGCACAGATACGCAGTATTTT.

This clonotype showed up just a few times. The chain carries TRBV28 and TRBJ1-3; D might be TRBD1 (6 bases). The germline CDR1 and CDR2 sequences are MDHEN and SYDVKM. Trimming shortened V by 6 bases and J by 0 bases, and 15 bases separated the two germline ends. CDR3 length: 16 residues. The CDR3 loop reads CASSADRKTSGNTIYF. The DNA of the CDR3 is TGTGCCAGCAGCGCCGACAGGAAAACCTCTGGAAACACCATATATTTT.

This chain uses TRBV29-1 with TRBJ1-6; 9 nucleotides match TRBD1. The CDR3 length is 13 residues. Germline CDR1 SQVTM, CDR2 ANQGSEA. The trim removed 5 bases at V and 5 bases at J, leaving 1 base unmatched. The CDR3 loop is CSVRQGDNSPLHF. CDR3 sequence (DNA): TGCAGCGTTCGACAGGGGGATAATTCACCCCTCCACTTT.

This chain joins TRBV5-6 and TRBJ2-1; D may correspond to TRBD1 or TRBD2 (5 bases each). This CDR3 has 13 amino acids. The ends were cut back, 5 bases at V and 7 bases at J, with 13 bases in the middle. Germline-derived CDR1 and CDR2 are SGHDT and YYEEEE. The CDR3 nucleotides read TGTGCCAGCAGGGGGACCCAAGGGAATGAGCAGTTCTTC. Translated, it gives CASRGTQGNEQFF.

This clonotype was found once. The rearrangement joins TRBV11-2 to TRBJ1-1; D call uncertain. The CDR3 runs 14 residues. V lost 5 bases and J lost 0, with 10 bases in between. Germline assignment: CDR1 SGHAT and CDR2 FQNNGV. In DNA form, the CDR3 reads TGTGCCAGCAGCGCCCAAACAGTGAACACTGAAGCTTTCTTT. Its protein product is CASSAQTVNTEAFF.

Judged by abundance, this clonotype is medium-sized. The rearrangement uses TRBV30 and TRBJ2-3; no reliable D call. V was trimmed by 2 bases and J by 4 bases, leaving 7 bases between them. CDR1 is GTSNPN and CDR2 is SVGIG in the germline V gene (reference sequence). CDR3 length equals 12 residues. As DNA, the CDR3 is TGTGCCTGGAGTTGGGTGTCAGATACGCAGTATTTT. The encoded protein is CAWSWVSDTQYF.

The CDR3 DNA reads TGTGCCAGCAGTCGCGGGACTAGCGGGATAGAGACCCAGTACTTC. Its protein product is CASSRGTSGIETQYF. The chain recombines TRBV12-3 or TRBV12-4 with TRBJ2-5, with 13 bases aligning to TRBD2. The CDR3 spans 15 residues. The ends lost 5 bases at V and 4 bases at J; junction bases unmatched: 4.

By share of the sample, this clonotype is medium-sized (0.01 to 0.1%). The gene calls are TRBV7-2 and TRBJ2-1, with D unresolved. This CDR3 spans 14 amino acids. The V end lost 1 base, the J end lost 3 bases, and 7 bases lay between the germline ends. CDR1 and CDR2 (germline): SGHTA, FQGNSA. DNA of the CDR3: TGTGCCAGCAGCTTAGACGGCAGCTACAATGAGCAGTTCTTC. It translates to CASSLDGSYNEQFF.

This clonotype was counted many times. J is TRBJ2-7 and V is TRBV7-6; D is unclear. The V gene's germline CDR1 is SGHVS and CDR2 FNYEAQ. Trimming cost V 4 bases and J 3 bases, with 7 bases left between them. CDR3 length: 12 residues. Written as DNA, the CDR3 is TGTGCCAGCAGCTCGGCTATCTACGAGCAGTACTTC. Translated: CASSSAIYEQYF. Full variable domain (rest looked up from reference TRBV7-6 and TRBJ2-7): GAGVSQSPRYKVTKRGQDVALRCDPISGHVSLYWYRQALGQGPEFLTYFNYEAQQDKSGLPNDRFSAERPEGSISTLTIQRTEQRDSAMYRCASSSAIYEQYFGPGTRLTVT.

This clonotype was observed at least ten times. This chain joins TRBV5-6 and TRBJ2-1; D remains unclear. V was clipped by 0 bases and J by 9 bases, with 4 bases between them. Germline CDR1 SGHDT, CDR2 YYEEEE. There are 11 residues in the CDR3. CDR3 in amino acids: CASSLGGEQFF. The CDR3 DNA follows: TGTGCCAGCAGCTTGGGGGGTGAGCAGTTCTTC.

In this sample, this clonotype turned up many times. The chain uses TRBV9 and TRBJ1-1; maybe TRBD1 (6 bases). V was cut by 4 bases and J by 3 bases, with 16 bases left in between. CDR3 size: 15 residues. Germline lookup yields CDR1 SGDLS and CDR2 YYNGEE. CDR3 sequence reads: CASSPHLEGDTEAFF. The DNA for the CDR3 is TGTGCCAGCAGCCCCCATTTGGAGGGGGACACTGAAGCTTTCTTT.

The rearrangement links TRBV7-2 to TRBJ2-7; 9 bases fit TRBD1. This CDR3 spans 15 amino acids. Trimming cost V 5 bases and J 2 bases; bases outside gene matches: 7. Germline CDR1 and CDR2: SGHTA and FQGNSA. The CDR3 here is CASSTLTGGPYEQYF. As DNA, the CDR3 is TGTGCCAGCAGCACCCTGACAGGGGGACCCTACGAGCAGTACTTC.

By share, this clonotype counts as medium-sized. The chain links TRBV18 to TRBJ1-5, with TRBD1 as a possible D gene (6 bases). V dropped 6 bases and J dropped 5 bases, with 20 bases sitting between them. The germline V gene encodes CDR1 KGHSH and CDR2 LQKENI. This CDR3 spans 16 amino acids. The CDR3 reads CASSPGAGSVDQPQHF. The DNA for the CDR3 is TGTGCCAGCTCCCCGGGGGCAGGGAGCGTCGATCAGCCCCAGCATTTT.

This clonotype was seen many times. This sequence joins TRBV4-2 and TRBJ1-1; unclear D gene. Trimming left V 1 base short and J 8 bases short, with 8 bases between. Germline CDR1 LGHNA, CDR2 YNFKEQ. This CDR3 contains 12 residues. CDR3 DNA sequence: TGTGCCAGCAGCCAAGTGACAAACGAAGCTTTCTTT. Residues: CASSQVTNEAFF.

Many counts were recorded for this clonotype. The chain uses TRBV7-2 and TRBJ2-5; D gene uncertain. The length of the CDR3 is 13 residues. V was cut by 2 bases and J by 5 bases, with 9 bases left in between. Germline loops: CDR1 SGHTA, CDR2 FQGNSA. The CDR3 nucleotides read TGTGCCAGCAGCTTACAGCGCCAGGAGACCCAGTACTTC. This translates into CASSLQRQETQYF.

This clonotype was detected many times. The V and J genes are TRBV20-1 and TRBJ1-5; D remains unclear. In germline, CDR1 is DFQATT, CDR2 SNEGSKA (reference sequence). The CDR3 loop spans 13 amino acids. Trimming shortened V by 2 bases and J by 4 bases, and 9 bases separated the two germline ends. CDR3 protein: CSARWQLNQPQHF. CDR3 nucleotide sequence: TGCAGTGCTAGATGGCAGCTAAATCAGCCCCAGCATTTT.

This clonotype occurred a few times. The chain recombines TRBV5-6 with TRBJ2-5; no clear D gene. In germline, CDR1 is SGHDT, CDR2 YYEEEE. The CDR3 contains 14 residues. Trimming took 1 base from V and 7 from J, leaving 14 bases between them. Here the CDR3 reads CASSLWQPTGTQYF. The CDR3 bases are TGTGCCAGCAGCTTGTGGCAGCCGACGGGGACCCAGTACTTC.

This clonotype was found many times. The V and J genes are TRBV18 and TRBJ2-1; D remains ambiguous. The V gene lost 3 bases and the J gene lost 2 bases, with 14 bases spanning the gap. The CDR3 contains 16 residues. CDR1 KGHSH and CDR2 LQKENI come from the germline V gene. CDR3 loop: CASSPFGVLAYNEQFF. For the CDR3, the DNA is TGTGCCAGCTCACCTTTCGGAGTCCTGGCCTACAATGAGCAGTTCTTC. Full variable domain (remainder filled in from reference TRBV18 and TRBJ2-1): NAGVMQNPRHLVRRRGQEARLRCSPMKGHSHVYWYRQLPEEGLKFMVYLQKENIIDESGMPKERFSAEFPKEGPSILRIQQVVRGDSAAYFCASSPFGVLAYNEQFFGPGTRLTVL.